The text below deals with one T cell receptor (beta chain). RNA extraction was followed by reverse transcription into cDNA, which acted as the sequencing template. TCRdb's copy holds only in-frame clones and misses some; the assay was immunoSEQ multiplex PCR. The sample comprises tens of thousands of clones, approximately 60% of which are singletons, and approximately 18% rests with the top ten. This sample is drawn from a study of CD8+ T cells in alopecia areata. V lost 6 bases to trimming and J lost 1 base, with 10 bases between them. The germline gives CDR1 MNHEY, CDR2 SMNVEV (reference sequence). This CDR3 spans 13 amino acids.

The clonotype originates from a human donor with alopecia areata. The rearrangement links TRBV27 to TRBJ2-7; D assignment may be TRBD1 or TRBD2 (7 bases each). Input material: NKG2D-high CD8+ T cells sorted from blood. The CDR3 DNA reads TGTGCCAGCAGCAGGGGGGGTTCCTACGAGCAGTACTTC. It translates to CASSRGGSYEQYF.